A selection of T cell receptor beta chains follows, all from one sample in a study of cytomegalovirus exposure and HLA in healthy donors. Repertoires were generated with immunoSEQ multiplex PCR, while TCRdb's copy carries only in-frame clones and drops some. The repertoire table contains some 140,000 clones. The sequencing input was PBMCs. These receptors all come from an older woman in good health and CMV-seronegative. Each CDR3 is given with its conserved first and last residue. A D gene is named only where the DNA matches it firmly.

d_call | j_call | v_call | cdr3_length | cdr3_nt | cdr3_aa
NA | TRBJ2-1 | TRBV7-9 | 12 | TGTGCCAGCAGCCCAACCTACAATGAGCAGTTCTTC | CASSPTYNEQFF
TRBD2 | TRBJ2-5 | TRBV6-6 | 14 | TGTGCCAGCAGCGCGGCGGCGGGGGTACGTGAGCAGTACTTC | CASSAAAGVREQYF
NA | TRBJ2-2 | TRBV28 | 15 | TGTGCCAGCAGTTTCAGGCTCCGGGGCACCGGGGAGCTGTTTTTT | CASSFRLRGTGELFF
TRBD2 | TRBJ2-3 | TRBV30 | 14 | TGTGCCTGGACAGCGGGAGGGCCGATTTCGACCCAGTATTTT | CAWTAGGPISTQYF
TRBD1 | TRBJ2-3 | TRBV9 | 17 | TGTGCCAGCAGCGTAGTCCCCGACAGGGGGCCGGGGGATACGCAGTATTTT | CASSVVPDRGPGDTQYF
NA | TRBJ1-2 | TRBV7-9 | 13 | TGTGCCAGCAGCCCACAGGGAAACTATGGCTACACCTTC | CASSPQGNYGYTF
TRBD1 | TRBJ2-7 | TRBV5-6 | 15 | TGTGCCAGCAGTTATCCGGGACAGGGGTTTCACGAGCAGTACTTC | CASSYPGQGFHEQYF
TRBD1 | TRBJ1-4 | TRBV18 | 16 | TGTGCCAGCTCACGAAAAGGGGGCCCCCGTAATGAAAAACTGTTTTTT | CASSRKGGPRNEKLFF
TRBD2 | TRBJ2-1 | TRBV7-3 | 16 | TGTGCCAGCAGCTCCCTGGCTAGCGGGGGTTACAATGAGCAGTTCTTC | CASSSLASGGYNEQFF
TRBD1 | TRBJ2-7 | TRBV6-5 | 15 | TGTGCCAGCAGGACGACAGGGAAAGAGGACTACGAGCAGTACTTC | CASRTTGKEDYEQYF
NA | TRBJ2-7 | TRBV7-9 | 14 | TGTGCCAGCAGCTTAGAATTCCGATCGGGCGAGCAGTACTTC | CASSLEFRSGEQYF
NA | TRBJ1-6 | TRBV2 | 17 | TGTGCCAGCAGTGAGGTTGTTGGGGCGGTTGATAATTCACCCCTCCACTTT | CASSEVVGAVDNSPLHF
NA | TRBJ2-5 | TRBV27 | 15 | TGTGCCAGCAGTTTAGGGGCGGGATTAGAAGAGACCCAGTACTTC | CASSLGAGLEETQYF
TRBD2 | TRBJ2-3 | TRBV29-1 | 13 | TGCAGCGTTCTACTAGCGAGCACAGATACGCAGTATTTT | CSVLLASTDTQYF
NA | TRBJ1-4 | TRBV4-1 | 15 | TGCGCCAGCAGCCAAGTGGGAGGGCTCCCTGAAAAACTGTTTTTT | CASSQVGGLPEKLFF
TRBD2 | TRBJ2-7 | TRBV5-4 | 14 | TGTGCCAGCAGCGGGACTAGCGGGACCTACGAGCAGTACTTC | CASSGTSGTYEQYF
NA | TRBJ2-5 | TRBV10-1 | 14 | TGCGCCAGCAGTGAGTCGACAGCCCAAGAGACCCAGTACTTC | CASSESTAQETQYF